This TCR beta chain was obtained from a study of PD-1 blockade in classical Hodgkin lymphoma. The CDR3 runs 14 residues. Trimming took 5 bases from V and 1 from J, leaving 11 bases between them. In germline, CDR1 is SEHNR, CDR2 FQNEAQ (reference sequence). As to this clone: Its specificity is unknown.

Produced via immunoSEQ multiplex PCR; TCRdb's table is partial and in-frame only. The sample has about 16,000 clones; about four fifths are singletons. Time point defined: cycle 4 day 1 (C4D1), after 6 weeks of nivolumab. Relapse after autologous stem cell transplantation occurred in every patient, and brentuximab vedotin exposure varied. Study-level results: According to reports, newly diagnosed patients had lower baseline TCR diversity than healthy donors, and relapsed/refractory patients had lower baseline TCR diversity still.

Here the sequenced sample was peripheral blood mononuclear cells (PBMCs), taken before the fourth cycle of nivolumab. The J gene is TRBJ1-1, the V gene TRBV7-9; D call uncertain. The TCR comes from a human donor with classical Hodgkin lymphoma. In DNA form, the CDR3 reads TGTGCCAGCAGCCCGGGGAGGGCGAACACTGAAGCTTTCTTT. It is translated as CASSPGRANTEAFF. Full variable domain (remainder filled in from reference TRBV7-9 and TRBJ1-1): DTGVSQNPRHKITKRGQNVTFRCDPISEHNRLYWYRQTLGQGPEFLTYFQNEAQLEKSRLLSDRFSAERPKGSFSTLEIQRTEQGDSAMYLCASSPGRANTEAFFGQGTRLTVV.